This TCR beta chain was profiled in a study of cytomegalovirus exposure and HLA in healthy donors. Whole-study results and caveats: Researchers counted around 180 TCR beta chains as cytomegalovirus-associated.

This PCR relied on a set of 60 Vbeta primers and 13 Jbeta primers. Produced via immunoSEQ multiplex PCR; TCRdb's table is partial and in-frame only. The table lists under 200,000 clones, 65% to 70% of them singletons, with roughly 4.4% in the top ten. Points on this clone: What it binds is not known. A junction boundary mismatches the germline segment, possibly from a read error.

Specimen: PBMCs. This TCR was recovered from a woman aged 18-30 years in good health and CMV-seropositive.

In DNA, the CDR3 is TGTGCCACCAGTGCCGCCGGGACAGGGTATGGCTACACCTTC. This sequence encodes CATSAAGTGYGYTF. The J gene is TRBJ1-2, the V gene TRBV10-3, with TRBD1 matching over 9 bases. Germline assignment: CDR1 ENHRY and CDR2 SYGVKD. The CDR3 contains 14 residues.